This TCR beta chain stems from a study of early T cells in non-severe SARS-CoV-2 infection. Study details: From unsorted whole blood, bulk RNA was sequenced, and the chains remained unpaired. Findings and limits, study-wide: The VDJdb matching leaned toward anti-spike CD8 responses and overlooked private and CD4 specificities.

Germline values: CDR1 MNHNS, CDR2 SASEGT. The V gene lost 7 bases and the J gene lost 0 bases, with 13 bases spanning the gap. This CDR3 has 16 amino acids. The TCR library protocol was used to attach unique molecular identifiers. These identifiers were attached to individual cDNA molecules. From the 5' RACE reads, TCRdb called clonotypes with MiXCR, one entry per CDR3 protein. The table records tens of thousands of distinct CDR3 sequences, approximately 16% of them present only once. On this clonotype: The antigen remains undetermined.

This TCR derives from an adult who was a healthcare worker with PCR-confirmed SARS-CoV-2 infection or an uninfected control (not recorded which). The chain has TRBV6-1 and TRBJ2-6; no definite D call. Source: whole blood, taken at baseline. CDR3 amino acids: CASNALYRSGANVLTF. CDR3 nucleotide sequence: TGTGCCAGCAACGCCCTGTATCGCTCTGGGGCCAACGTCCTGACTTTC.